This T cell receptor (beta chain) was sequenced for a study of shared clonotypes between healthy human individuals (TCRdb year 2020). For context, the study as a whole: A couple of women and three men aged 18 to 49 years were included in the cohort. Blood TCR repertoires of five healthy adults were deeply sequenced to estimate repertoire size and the extent of clonotype sharing between individuals. Leukapheresis yielded between about 0.9 and 9.5 billion PBMCs per donor. Per donor, three plates each were used for CD4 naive and CD4 memory, two for CD8 naive, and one for CD8 memory. Libraries were prepared and TCR repertoires were sequenced by different laboratories using diverse techniques, in order to increase sequencing depth and limit assay-specific biases. Here is what the overall study found, with its caveats: Naive subsets generally had larger estimated clonotype richness than memory subsets. When four donors were compared, the shared fraction of clonotypes was roughly 5% for naive CD4, about 4% for naive CD8, roughly 2.3% for memory CD4, and less than 0.45% for memory CD8. The genetic and exposure-history diversity represented was limited by the small number of donors. Pairwise subsampling indicated that sequencing depth was expected to affect the degree of clonotype sharing among donors. Higher generation probabilities were observed for clonotypes shared by all four sorted-subset donors than for non-shared clonotypes. Sampling was restricted to blood, and TCR repertoires in tissues likely differ from the TCR repertoires found in blood. Rarefaction of sorted-subset datasets indicated incomplete sequencing despite the large sequencing depth.

Using the deep immunoSEQ assay, multiplex PCR amplified TCR CDR3 regions from genomic DNA. For each cell subset, the extracted genomic DNA was distributed evenly across all wells of several immunoSEQ 96-well plates, and each plate served as one replicate. For sorted subsets, around 200 ng genomic DNA, equal to about 30,000 T cell genomes, was loaded into each replicate PCR. Purified libraries were measured with a Qubit 3.0 fluorometer, size-checked on a Bioanalyzer 2100, and measured again with the KAPA Library Quantification kit. Every immunoSEQ 96-well plate was sequenced on a dedicated single-read 150-cycle Illumina NextSeq 550 flow cell. Per the source publication's procedure: Because the immunoSEQ output held only junctional sequences and lacked quality scores, the filtering could not match the filtering applied to full-length reads. Sequences were annotated with PyIR, a Python wrapper for IgBLAST v1.9, and V/J genes and CDR3 were assigned using IMGT germline references. Reads were removed for weak V/J assignments (E-value above 1e-6), missing CDR3, stop codons, out-of-frame junctions, or ambiguous translated residues. V3J clonotypes were defined as sequences sharing an identical inferred V gene, J gene, and CDR3 amino acid sequence. Percentage overlap between repertoires was calculated by dividing the number of shared unique clonotypes by the size of the smaller repertoire. Three approaches were used to assess repertoire richness: RTK rarefaction, the Chao1 estimator, and Recon v2.1 estimates of unobserved clonotypes. OLGA was used to compute generation probabilities for all TCRbeta clonotypes that the gDNA method yielded from a handful of donors. The table was pulled from immuneACCESS by TCRdb, which kept in-frame rearrangements only. Such tables lose some clones; where checked, under half of the loss comes from unresolved V genes, and the rest has no known cause. V, J and clone size reflect that table, while D and trimming were determined from the DNA. The sample records millions of clones, approximately 92% of which are singletons. Together, the top ten hold 0.13% to 0.15% of the sample.

Healthy HIV-negative adults with no recently reported acute infections or vaccinations were included as donors. Only Caucasian adults living in Nashville, Tennessee, USA were represented among the donors. Magnetic negative selection was used to enrich CD4+ T cells, after which naive cells were positively selected on CD45RA and the negative fraction became the memory subset. Blood was obtained by leukapheresis, after which PBMCs were separated by Ficoll-Histopaque density gradient centrifugation and cryopreserved in liquid nitrogen vapor phase. Analytical flow cytometry was used to check the purity and quantity of each magnetically sorted T cell population. From each sorted fraction, genomic DNA was isolated and quantified by UV absorbance on a Nanodrop 2000c. With regard to this clone: The antigen it binds to is not known. Base qualities are missing; no much larger clone stands one base away.

Here V drops 7 bases and J drops 6 bases, and the junction holds 6 bases not matched to any gene. Spanning cysteine to phenylalanine, the CDR3 consists of 13 amino acids. The read is trimmed to its CDR3 DNA, 39 bases read in frame from base 1. The germline V gene provides CDR1 MNHNS and CDR2 SASEGT. The chain is encoded by TRBV6-1 joined to TRBJ1-2, and 9 bases in between align with TRBD1. The TCR was taken from a man aged 18 to 30 in good health. Sequenced material: naive CD4+ T cells sorted from blood. This sample's cell subset or site label indicates: CD45RA+ positively selected. The sequence in DNA is TGTGCCAGCAAGGGGTGGACAGGGGATGGCTACACCTTC. It is translated as CASKGWTGDGYTF.